These 15 T cell receptor beta chains originate from one sample sequenced in a study of spatial heterogeneity in lung cancer. TCRdb used MiXCR to reprocess the 5' RACE reads, holding one entry per CDR3 protein. Of approximately 25,000 distinct CDR3 sequences detected, roughly 3% appear once; the ten largest clones hold 29%. Stated time point: sample taken at primary tumor resection. TCRs were sequenced from unsorted whole RNA of tumor, nontumor lung or PBMC. This specimen consisted of PBMCs, obtained at surgery. The receptors originated from a female donor with early-stage non-small cell lung cancer.

This clonotype occurred a few times. CDR3 in DNA: TGTGCCAGCAGTCGAATACAGGGCTTAAGAGGCACAGATACGCAGTATTTT. Protein: CASSRIQGLRGTDTQYF. The genes are TRBV7-3 and TRBJ2-3; perhaps TRBD1 as D (6 bases). CDR3 size: 17 residues. V dropped 6 bases and J dropped 1 base, with 20 bases sitting between them. Germline values: CDR1 SGHTA, CDR2 FQGTGA.

This clonotype was counted many times. This chain connects TRBV20-1 to TRBJ2-3; TRBD2 aligns across 11 bases. The CDR3 is 15 amino acids. Germline-derived CDR1 and CDR2 are DFQATT and SNEGSKA (reference sequence). After removal of 3 bases from V and 5 bases from J, the junction contained 7 bases not matched to a gene. CDR3 amino acids: CSASWVAGGEDTQYF. The CDR3 nucleotides read TGCAGTGCTAGTTGGGTAGCGGGAGGGGAAGATACGCAGTATTTT.

This clonotype was seen many times. The chain joins TRBV11-2 to TRBJ2-7; 12 bases map to TRBD2. In germline, CDR1 is SGHAT, CDR2 FQNNGV. This CDR3 has 16 residues. V was clipped by 3 bases and J by 5 bases; unmatched bases: 8. The CDR3 here is CASSFLLAGGIDEQYF. CDR3 DNA: TGTGCCAGCAGCTTTTTACTAGCGGGAGGTATCGACGAGCAGTACTTC.

This clonotype was recorded many times. The chain couples TRBV7-9 to TRBJ1-2; possibly TRBD1 for D (5 bases). V gave up 4 bases and J gave up 6 bases, with 9 bases separating them. CDR3 length equals 12 residues. CDR1 SEHNR and CDR2 FQNEAQ come from the germline V gene (reference sequence). The CDR3 reads CASSSLTDGYTF. CDR3 coding DNA: TGTGCCAGCAGCTCCTTGACAGATGGCTACACCTTC.

This clonotype was detected ten times or more. The chain has TRBV27 and TRBJ2-3; maybe TRBD1 (6 bases). The CDR3 contains 16 residues. V lost 0 bases and J 2 bases, leaving 12 bases between the germline ends. Germline-derived CDR1 and CDR2 are MNHEY and SMNVEV (reference sequence). The CDR3 protein is CASSLSPWGPTDTQYF. The CDR3 DNA is TGTGCCAGCAGTTTATCCCCGTGGGGGCCCACAGATACGCAGTATTTT.

This chain joins TRBV21-1 and TRBJ2-3; the table calls TRBD1, which could not be checked here. TRBV21-1 is recorded as a pseudogene. This CDR3 region has 14 residues. The CDR3 DNA is TGTGCCAGCAGCCAGGGACAGTCCACAGATACGCAGTATTTT. It encodes CASSQGQSTDTQYF.

This clonotype was seen ten or more times. The chain uses TRBV2 and TRBJ1-3; D remains unclear. V was pared by 7 bases and J by 0 bases, with 10 bases between. Per germline, CDR1 SNHLY and CDR2 FYNNEI. This CDR3 region has 14 residues. CDR3 loop: CASKVGISGNTIYF. The CDR3 region has the DNA TGTGCCAGCAAAGTCGGGATCTCTGGAAACACCATATATTTT.

This clonotype has ten or more counts. This sequence joins TRBV15 and TRBJ2-7; D is perhaps TRBD1 (6 bases). This CDR3 comprises 12 residues. CDR1 and CDR2 (germline): LNHNV, YYDKDF (reference sequence). Trimming left V 4 bases short and J 6 bases short, with 10 bases between. CDR3: CATSISGVEQYF. DNA for the CDR3: TGTGCCACCAGCATTTCAGGGGTCGAGCAGTACTTC. The whole variable domain, remainder taken from reference TRBV15 and TRBJ2-7, is DAMVIQNPRYQVTQFGKPVTLSCSQTLNHNVMYWYQQKSSQAPKLLFHYYDKDFNNEADTPDNFQSRRPNTSFCFLDIRSPGLGDTAMYLCATSISGVEQYFGPGTRLTVT.

This clonotype was counted ten times or more. CDR3 sequence: CASSNPGRHTGELFF. The CDR3 DNA follows: TGTGCCAGCAGCAATCCGGGACGACACACCGGGGAGCTGTTTTTT. The V call is TRBV7-8, the J call TRBJ2-2; D assignment may be TRBD1 or TRBD2 (5 bases each). The CDR3 has 15 residues. Germline loops: CDR1 SGHVS, CDR2 FQNEAQ. The V and J ends lost 5 bases and 3 bases respectively, with 13 bases between them.

Ten or more counts support this clonotype. CDR3 DNA: TGCGCCAGCAGCCAAGCGTATCGGGGGAGGACTGAAGCTTTCTTT. The encoded protein is CASSQAYRGRTEAFF. V and J are TRBV4-1 and TRBJ1-1, with a possible D match to TRBD1 (5 bases). V was pared by 1 base and J by 5 bases, with 14 bases between. The CDR3 spans 15 residues. From germline, CDR1 is MGHRA and CDR2 YSYEKL.

The table lists this clonotype with many counts. The V call is TRBV19, the J call TRBJ2-7; TRBD2 is a possible D gene (5 bases). The CDR3 has 14 amino acids. Germline V gene lookup returns CDR1 LNHDA and CDR2 SQIVND (reference sequence). V was shortened by 5 bases and J by 0 bases, with 11 bases between the two germline ends. The CDR3 loop reads CASSFEGISYEQYF. Written as DNA, the CDR3 is TGTGCCAGTAGTTTCGAGGGTATCTCCTACGAGCAGTACTTC.

In this sample, this clonotype turned up many times. The chain is built from TRBV3-1 and TRBJ2-2, with D possibly being TRBD1 (5 bases). The V end lost 2 bases, the J end lost 4 bases, and 14 bases lay between the germline ends. Germline CDR1 is LGHDT and CDR2 is YNNKEL (reference sequence). This CDR3 region has 16 residues. CDR3 sequence reads: CASSQKGYVATGELFF. The DNA for the CDR3 is TGTGCCAGCAGCCAAAAGGGGTATGTCGCCACCGGGGAGCTGTTTTTT.

The sample holds a few counts of this clonotype. This rearrangement joins TRBV29-1 to TRBJ2-5; D is ambiguous. CDR3 length equals 10 residues. The V gene's germline CDR1 is SQVTM and CDR2 ANQGSEA. Trimming cost V 2 bases and J 3 bases, with 1 base left between them. CDR3 nucleotide sequence: TGCAGCGTTGAAAAAGAGACCCAGTACTTC. It yields the protein CSVEKETQYF.

This clonotype was recorded a few times. This sequence joins TRBV7-9 and TRBJ2-7; 7 nucleotides align to TRBD2. J was trimmed by 5 bases and V by 4 bases; bases with no gene match: 11. The CDR3 is 15 residues long. Germline assignment: CDR1 SEHNR and CDR2 FQNEAQ (reference sequence). This CDR3 reads CASSSVRRESDEQYF. The DNA for the CDR3 is TGTGCCAGCAGCTCCGTTCGGCGGGAGTCGGACGAGCAGTACTTC.

Ten or more counts support this clonotype. The chain has TRBV7-9 and TRBJ1-1; no clear D. The CDR3 has 11 amino acids. V dropped 3 bases and J dropped 8 bases, with 7 bases sitting between them. Per the germline V gene, CDR1 is SEHNR and CDR2 is FQNEAQ (reference sequence). The CDR3 region has the DNA TGTGCCAGCAGCTTTGACAAAGAAGCTTTCTTT. The encoded protein is CASSFDKEAFF.